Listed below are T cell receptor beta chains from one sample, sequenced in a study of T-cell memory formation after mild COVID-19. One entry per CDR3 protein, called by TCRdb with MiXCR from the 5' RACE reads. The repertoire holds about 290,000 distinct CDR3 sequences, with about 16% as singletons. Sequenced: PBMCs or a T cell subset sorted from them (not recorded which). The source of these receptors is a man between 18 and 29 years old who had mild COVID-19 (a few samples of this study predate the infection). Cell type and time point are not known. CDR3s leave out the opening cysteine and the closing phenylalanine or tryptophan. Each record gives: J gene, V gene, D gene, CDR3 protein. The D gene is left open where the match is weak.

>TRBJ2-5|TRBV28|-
ASGTPAQH
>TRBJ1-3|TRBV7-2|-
ASSFSAFGNTIY
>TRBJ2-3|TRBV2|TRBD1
ASSEAGTGEGKDTQY
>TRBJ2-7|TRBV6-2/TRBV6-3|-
ASSERKGSYEQY
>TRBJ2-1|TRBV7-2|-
ASSQPLGANEQF
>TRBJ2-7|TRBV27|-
ASSQRVGEQY
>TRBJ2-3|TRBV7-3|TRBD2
ASSLDGSGGTQY
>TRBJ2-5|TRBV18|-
ASSPAGVQETQY
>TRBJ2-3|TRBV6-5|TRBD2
ASRDPPGGEGTDTQY
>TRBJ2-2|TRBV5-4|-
ASSLDTGVAGELF
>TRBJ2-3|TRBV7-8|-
ASSYRGVGGTDTQY
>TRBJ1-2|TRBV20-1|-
SAREAGYGYT
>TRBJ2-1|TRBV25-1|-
ASSAGPYYNEQF
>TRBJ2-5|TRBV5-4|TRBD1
ASRRGQGTQETQY
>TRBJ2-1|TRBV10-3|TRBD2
ASLGGVAGLNEQF
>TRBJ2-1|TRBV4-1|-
ASSQTGASSYNEQF
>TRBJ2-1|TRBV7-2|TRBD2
ASSTAVASGDNEQF
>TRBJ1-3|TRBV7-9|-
ASTAGNGNTIY
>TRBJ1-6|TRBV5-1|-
ASSLDLGNYYNSPLH
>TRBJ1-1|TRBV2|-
ASSVSKRRGQIYTEAF
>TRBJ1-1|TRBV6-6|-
ASRRQEFEAF
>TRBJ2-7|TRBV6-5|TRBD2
ASRPSSGATYEQY
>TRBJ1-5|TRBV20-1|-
SSQVSNQPQH
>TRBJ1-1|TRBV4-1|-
ASSQEWSSMNTEAF
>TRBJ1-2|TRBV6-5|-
ASSYSLRLSGVGYT
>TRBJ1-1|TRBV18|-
ASSPPRSTMNTEAF
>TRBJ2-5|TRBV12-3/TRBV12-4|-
ASTSSKGGETQY
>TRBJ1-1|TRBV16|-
ASSPQGTTEAF
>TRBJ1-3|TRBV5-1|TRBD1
ASSQSQGGSGNTIY
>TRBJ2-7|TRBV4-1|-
ASSKYGPSYEQY
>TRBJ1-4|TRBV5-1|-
ASTIEGSGNEKLF